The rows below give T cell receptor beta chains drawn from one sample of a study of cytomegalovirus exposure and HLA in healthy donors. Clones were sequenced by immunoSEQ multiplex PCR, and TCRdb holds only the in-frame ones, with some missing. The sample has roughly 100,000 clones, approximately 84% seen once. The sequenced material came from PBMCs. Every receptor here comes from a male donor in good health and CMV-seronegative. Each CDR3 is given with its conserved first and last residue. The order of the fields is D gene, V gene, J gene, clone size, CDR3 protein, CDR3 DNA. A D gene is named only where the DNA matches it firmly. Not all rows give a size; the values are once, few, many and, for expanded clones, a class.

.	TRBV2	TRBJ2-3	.	CASSGSGTDTQYF	TGTGCCAGCAGTGGCTCCGGGACAGATACGCAGTATTTT
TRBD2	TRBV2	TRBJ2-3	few	CASVFSGSTDTQYF	TGTGCCAGCGTATTTAGCGGGAGCACAGATACGCAGTATTTT
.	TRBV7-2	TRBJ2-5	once	CASSLNRETQYF	TGTGCCAGCAGCTTAAATCGAGAGACCCAGTACTTC
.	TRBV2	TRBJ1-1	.	CASSEARSSYTEAFF	TGTGCCAGCAGTGAGGCTCGGAGTTCATACACTGAAGCTTTCTTT
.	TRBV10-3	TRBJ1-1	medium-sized	CAISEPRQISRAFF	TGTGCCATCAGTGAGCCACGACAGATTAGCAGGGCTTTCTTT
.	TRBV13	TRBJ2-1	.	CASSLRTAANEQFF	TGTGCCAGCAGCTTAAGGACTGCCGCCAATGAGCAGTTCTTC
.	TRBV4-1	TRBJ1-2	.	CASSLTENYGYTF	TGCGCCAGCAGCTTAACAGAGAACTATGGCTACACCTTC
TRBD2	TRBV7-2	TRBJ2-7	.	CASSMGLAREQYF	TGTGCCAGCAGCATGGGACTAGCCAGGGAGCAGTACTTC
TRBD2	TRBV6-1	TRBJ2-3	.	CASSLAGPTDTQYF	TGTGCCAGCAGTCTAGCGGGACCCACAGATACGCAGTATTTT
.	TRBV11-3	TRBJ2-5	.	CASSLHGGKQETQYF	TGTGCCAGTTCATTACACGGGGGTAAACAAGAGACCCAGTACTTC
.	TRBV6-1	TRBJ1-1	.	CASSVRDSSAEAFF	TGTGCCAGCAGTGTGAGAGACAGTTCCGCTGAAGCTTTCTTT
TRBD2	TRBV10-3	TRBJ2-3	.	CAISEDGRARNTQYF	TGTGCCATCAGTGAAGACGGGAGGGCACGGAATACGCAGTATTTT
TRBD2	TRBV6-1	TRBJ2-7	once	CASSQGTSEAYEQYF	TGTGCCAGCAGTCAAGGGACTAGCGAGGCCTACGAGCAGTACTTC
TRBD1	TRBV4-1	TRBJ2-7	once	CASSQNRGPYEQYF	TGCGCCAGCAGCCAAAACAGGGGCCCCTACGAGCAGTACTTC
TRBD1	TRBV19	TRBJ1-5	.	CASSLLKQGVGGNQPQHF	TGTGCCAGTAGTCTTTTAAAACAGGGGGTTGGGGGCAATCAGCCCCAGCATTTT
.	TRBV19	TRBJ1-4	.	CASSKQGGNEKLFF	TGTGCCAGTAGTAAACAGGGAGGGAATGAAAAACTGTTTTTT
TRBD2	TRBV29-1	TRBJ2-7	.	CSVVTSGSSYNFEQYF	TGCAGCGTTGTGACTAGCGGGAGCTCTTATAATTTCGAGCAGTACTTC
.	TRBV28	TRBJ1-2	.	CASSLGRGYTF	TGTGCCAGCAGTTTGGGGCGCGGCTACACCTTC
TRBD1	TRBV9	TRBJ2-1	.	CASSVGQAAGNEQFF	TGTGCCAGCAGCGTCGGACAGGCAGCCGGCAATGAGCAGTTCTTC
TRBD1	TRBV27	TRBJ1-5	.	CASSSTGGGSNQPQHF	TGTGCCAGCAGTTCGACAGGGGGCGGCAGCAATCAGCCCCAGCATTTT
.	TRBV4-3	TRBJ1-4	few	CASSQDPAGSNEKLFF	TGCGCCAGCAGCCAAGATCCGGCGGGGTCTAATGAAAAACTGTTTTTT
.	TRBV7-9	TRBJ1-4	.	CASSHRGHLGGKLFF	TGTGCCAGCAGCCACAGAGGACACCTGGGGGGGAAACTGTTTTTT
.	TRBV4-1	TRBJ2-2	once	CASSPGGQSTGELFF	TGCGCCAGCAGCCCTGGGGGACAAAGCACCGGGGAGCTGTTTTTT
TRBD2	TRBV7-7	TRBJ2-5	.	CASSTQTSGRSAETQYF	TGTGCTAGCAGCACCCAGACTAGCGGGAGGAGTGCCGAGACCCAGTACTTC
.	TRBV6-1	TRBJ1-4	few	CASTRGGSGEKLFF	TGTGCCAGCACTCGAGGGGGATCGGGTGAAAAACTGTTTTTT
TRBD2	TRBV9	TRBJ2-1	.	CASSAGIAGGLYNEQFF	TGTGCCAGCAGCGCGGGAATAGCGGGAGGACTCTACAATGAGCAGTTCTTC
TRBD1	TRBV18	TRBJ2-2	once	CASSPRTGNTGELFF	TGTGCCAGCTCACCGAGGACAGGGAACACCGGGGAGCTGTTTTTT
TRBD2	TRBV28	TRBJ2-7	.	CASSLAAGGQDPYEQYF	TGTGCCAGCAGTTTAGCCGCGGGAGGCCAAGATCCCTACGAGCAGTACTTC
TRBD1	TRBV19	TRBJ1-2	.	CASSISQGQNYGYTF	TGTGCCAGTAGTATATCACAGGGGCAGAACTATGGCTACACCTTC
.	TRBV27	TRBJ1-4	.	CASSFRGREKLFF	TGTGCCAGCAGTTTCCGGGGAAGAGAAAAACTGTTTTTT
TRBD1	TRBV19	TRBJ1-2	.	CASSHDRVDGYTF	TGTGCCAGTAGTCACGACAGGGTGGACGGCTACACCTTC
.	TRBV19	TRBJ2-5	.	CASSPAGGRRAETQYF	TGTGCCAGTAGTCCCGCGGGTGGTCGTCGGGCAGAGACCCAGTACTTC
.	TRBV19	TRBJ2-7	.	CASSITGTYEQYF	TGTGCCAGTAGTATAACAGGAACCTACGAGCAGTACTTC
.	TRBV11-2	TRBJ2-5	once	CASSLGVASSETQYF	TGTGCCAGCAGCTTAGGAGTGGCTAGCTCGGAGACCCAGTACTTC
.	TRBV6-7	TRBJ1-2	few	CASSYSGSGYGYTF	TGTGCCAGCAGTTACTCCGGCTCGGGATATGGCTACACCTTC
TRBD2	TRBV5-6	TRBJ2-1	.	CASSLDGTSGYNEQFF	TGTGCCAGCAGCTTGGACGGGACTAGCGGGTACAATGAGCAGTTCTTC
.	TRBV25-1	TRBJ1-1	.	CASSPSNTEAFF	TGTGCCAGCAGTCCCTCGAACACTGAAGCTTTCTTT
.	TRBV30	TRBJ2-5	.	CAWGLRGGQETQYF	TGTGCCTGGGGGTTGCGAGGAGGCCAAGAGACCCAGTACTTC